This T cell receptor beta chain is from a study of identical twins. Germline-derived CDR1 and CDR2 are KGHDR and SFDVKD. There are 13 residues in the CDR3. The junction had 5 bases not matched to a gene; V was cut back by 5 bases and J by 9 bases. TCRdb re-called the 5' RACE reads with MiXCR, one entry per CDR3 protein. This sample has a few hundred thousand distinct CDR3 sequences, with 6.5% found just once. This sample was also put to use in a study of T cells expressing NK-cell markers.

The sequence was collected from a woman aged 18-29 years in good health. Sample: CD8+ T cells sorted from blood. The gene calls are TRBV24-1 and TRBJ2-1; 8 nucleotides line up with TRBD1. The CDR3 sequence is CATSAQGAAEQFF. The CDR3 DNA sequence: TGTGCCACCAGTGCCCAGGGGGCAGCTGAGCAGTTCTTC.